One TCR beta chain is described in this entry. The data derive from a study of shared T cell receptors in the human thymus. Assay used: immunoSEQ multiplex PCR; TCRdb lists only in-frame clones, some missing. The sample includes hundreds of thousands of clones, more than 70% seen only once; the top ten take under 0.01%. This CDR3 region has 17 residues. Germline V lookup: CDR1 MNHEY, CDR2 SMNVEV (reference sequence). V lost 0 bases and J lost 7; bases outside the gene matches: 9. This same sample was also part of a study on human thymus T cells. From that study: Repertoires sampled from thymus and blood appeared biased in V and J gene usage.

The source material was thymocytes. The origin of this receptor is a boy under three years old with a congenital heart defect. The chain couples TRBV27 to TRBJ1-6; 7 positions agree with TRBD1. CDR3: CASSLSSGGHKNSPLHF. Written as DNA, the CDR3 is TGTGCCAGCAGTTTATCGTCAGGGGGGCACAAAAATTCACCCCTCCACTTT.